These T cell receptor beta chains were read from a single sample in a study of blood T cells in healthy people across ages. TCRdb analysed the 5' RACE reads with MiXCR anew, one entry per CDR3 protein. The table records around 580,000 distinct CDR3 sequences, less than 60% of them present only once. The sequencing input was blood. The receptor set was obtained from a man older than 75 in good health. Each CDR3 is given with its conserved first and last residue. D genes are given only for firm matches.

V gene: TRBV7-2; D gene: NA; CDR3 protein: CASSKGSAYEQYF
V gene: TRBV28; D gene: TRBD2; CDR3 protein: CASSLWTSGRSNEQFF
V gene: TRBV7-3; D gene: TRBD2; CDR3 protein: CASSPAGGRHEQYF
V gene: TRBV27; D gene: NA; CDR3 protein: CASRAAGAFYEQYF
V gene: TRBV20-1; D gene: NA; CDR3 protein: CSARDLTGRYEQYF
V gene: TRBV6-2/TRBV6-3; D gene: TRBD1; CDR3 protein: CASSRGQGAPNYDYTF
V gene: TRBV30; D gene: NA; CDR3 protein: CAWNGAGTDTDTQYF
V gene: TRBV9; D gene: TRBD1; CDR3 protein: CASSIGQGGNTQYF
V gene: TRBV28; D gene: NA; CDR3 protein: CASKLGQNNSPLHF
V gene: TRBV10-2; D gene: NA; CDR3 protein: CASSESAWSASTDTQYF
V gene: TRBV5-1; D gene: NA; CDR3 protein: CASSFLLNNEQFF
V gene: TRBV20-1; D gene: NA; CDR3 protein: CSAYGGGSYNEQFF
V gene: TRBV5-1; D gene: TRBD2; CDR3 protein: CASSSGLAGGKYNEQFF
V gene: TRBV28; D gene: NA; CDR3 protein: CASSFGGIYNEQYF
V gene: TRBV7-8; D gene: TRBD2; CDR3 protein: CASSRLAGDEQYF
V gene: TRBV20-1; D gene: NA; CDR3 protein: CSARAGTRNEKLFF
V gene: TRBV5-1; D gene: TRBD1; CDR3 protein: CASSGTGQSYEQYF